A selection of T cell receptor beta chains follows, all from one sample in a study of blood T cell repertoires in COVID-19. Data came from immunoSEQ multiplex PCR; TCRdb stores just in-frame clones and leaves some out. The sample has hundreds of thousands of clones, roughly 88% seen once. The specimen was PBMCs or T cells enriched from blood (not recorded which). The source of these receptors is a woman aged 40 to 55 with acute COVID-19. The CDR3 runs from the conserved cysteine through the conserved F or W. D genes are given only for firm matches. Clone size appears in some rows only: once, few, many, or a class for an expanded clone.

clone size: -; V gene: TRBV30; D gene: -; J gene: TRBJ1-4; CDR3 protein: CAWKGVQASEKLFF; CDR3 DNA: TGTGCCTGGAAAGGGGTTCAGGCGTCGGAAAAACTGTTTTTT
clone size: -; V gene: TRBV30; D gene: TRBD1; J gene: TRBJ1-2; CDR3 protein: CAWRLDREGSYGYTF; CDR3 DNA: TGTGCCTGGAGACTGGACAGGGAGGGAAGCTATGGCTACACCTTC
clone size: -; V gene: TRBV12-5; D gene: TRBD1; J gene: TRBJ1-2; CDR3 protein: CASGYRGVGGYTF; CDR3 DNA: TGTGCTAGTGGCTACAGGGGCGTAGGTGGCTACACCTTC
clone size: once; V gene: TRBV19; D gene: TRBD2; J gene: TRBJ2-2; CDR3 protein: CASSLTSGGYTGELFF; CDR3 DNA: TGTGCCAGTAGTCTAACTAGCGGGGGATACACCGGGGAGCTGTTTTTT
clone size: -; V gene: TRBV5-1; D gene: -; J gene: TRBJ2-1; CDR3 protein: CASSWAEGNEQFF; CDR3 DNA: TGCGCCAGCAGCTGGGCGGAGGGCAATGAGCAGTTCTTC
clone size: -; V gene: TRBV29-1; D gene: TRBD1; J gene: TRBJ1-2; CDR3 protein: CSVGGDRGGDGYTF; CDR3 DNA: TGCAGCGTTGGAGGAGACAGGGGCGGAGATGGCTACACCTTC
clone size: -; V gene: TRBV3-1/TRBV3-2; D gene: -; J gene: TRBJ2-7; CDR3 protein: CASSGQSYEQYF; CDR3 DNA: TGTGCCAGCAGCGGACAGAGCTACGAGCAGTACTTC
clone size: -; V gene: TRBV5-1; D gene: -; J gene: TRBJ2-1; CDR3 protein: CASSLSTREQFF; CDR3 DNA: TGCGCCAGCAGCTTGAGCACTAGAGAGCAGTTCTTC
clone size: -; V gene: TRBV5-6; D gene: -; J gene: TRBJ1-1; CDR3 protein: CASSLALASAEAFF; CDR3 DNA: TGTGCCAGCAGCTTGGCCCTAGCGTCGGCTGAAGCTTTCTTT
clone size: -; V gene: TRBV2; D gene: TRBD1; J gene: TRBJ1-1; CDR3 protein: CASSDAGTGLTEAFF; CDR3 DNA: TGTGCCAGCAGTGATGCGGGGACAGGGCTGACTGAAGCTTTCTTT
clone size: -; V gene: TRBV29-1; D gene: TRBD1; J gene: TRBJ1-1; CDR3 protein: CSVRDRGNIAEAFF; CDR3 DNA: TGCAGCGTTAGGGACAGGGGGAACATAGCTGAAGCTTTCTTT
clone size: many; V gene: TRBV9; D gene: -; J gene: TRBJ1-3; CDR3 protein: CASSPHGGGSGSGNTIYF; CDR3 DNA: TGTGCCAGCAGCCCCCATGGGGGGGGCAGTGGTTCTGGAAACACCATATATTTT
clone size: -; V gene: TRBV19; D gene: -; J gene: TRBJ1-1; CDR3 protein: CASSRTANTEAFF; CDR3 DNA: TGTGCCAGTAGTAGAACAGCGAACACTGAAGCTTTCTTT
clone size: once; V gene: TRBV27; D gene: -; J gene: TRBJ2-1; CDR3 protein: CASSLDTYNEQFF; CDR3 DNA: TGTGCCAGCAGTTTGGACACTTACAATGAGCAGTTCTTC
clone size: -; V gene: TRBV24-1; D gene: -; J gene: TRBJ1-2; CDR3 protein: CATSAPSLDYGYTF; CDR3 DNA: TGTGCCACCAGTGCCCCTTCCCTTGACTATGGCTACACCTTC
clone size: -; V gene: TRBV7-9; D gene: -; J gene: TRBJ1-4; CDR3 protein: CASSLASRGTNEKLFF; CDR3 DNA: TGTGCCAGCAGCTTAGCGAGCAGGGGAACTAATGAAAAACTGTTTTTT
clone size: -; V gene: TRBV3-1/TRBV3-2; D gene: TRBD2; J gene: TRBJ2-7; CDR3 protein: CASSQVIGEGDEQYF; CDR3 DNA: TGTGCCAGCAGCCAAGTCATAGGGGAGGGCGACGAGCAGTACTTC
clone size: -; V gene: TRBV9; D gene: -; J gene: TRBJ1-3; CDR3 protein: CASSVEGQYSGNTIYF; CDR3 DNA: TGTGCCAGCAGCGTAGAAGGACAATACTCTGGAAACACCATATATTTT
clone size: -; V gene: TRBV6-6; D gene: -; J gene: TRBJ1-4; CDR3 protein: CASSYSSRLTNEKLFF; CDR3 DNA: TGTGCCAGCAGTTACTCTTCCAGGCTCACTAATGAAAAACTGTTTTTT
clone size: once; V gene: TRBV4-1; D gene: -; J gene: TRBJ2-1; CDR3 protein: CASSQTGNNEQFF; CDR3 DNA: TGCGCCAGCAGCCAAACGGGGAACAATGAGCAGTTCTTC
clone size: once; V gene: TRBV24-1; D gene: TRBD2; J gene: TRBJ2-1; CDR3 protein: CATSDPGGRREQFF; CDR3 DNA: TGTGCCACCAGTGACCCCGGCGGGAGGCGCGAGCAGTTCTTC
clone size: -; V gene: TRBV5-1; D gene: TRBD2; J gene: TRBJ2-1; CDR3 protein: CASSLVLAGSSYNEQFF; CDR3 DNA: TGCGCCAGCAGCTTAGTACTAGCGGGGAGCTCCTACAATGAGCAGTTCTTC
clone size: -; V gene: TRBV24-1; D gene: -; J gene: TRBJ2-7; CDR3 protein: CATSHFHYEQYF; CDR3 DNA: TGTGCCACCTCCCATTTTCATTACGAGCAGTACTTC
clone size: -; V gene: TRBV19; D gene: -; J gene: TRBJ1-2; CDR3 protein: CASNLYPTGSYTF; CDR3 DNA: TGTGCCAGTAACCTCTATCCTACAGGGTCCTACACCTTC
clone size: -; V gene: TRBV30; D gene: -; J gene: TRBJ2-2; CDR3 protein: CAWTSENTGELFF; CDR3 DNA: TGTGCCTGGACTAGCGAGAACACCGGGGAGCTGTTTTTT
clone size: -; V gene: TRBV6-6; D gene: -; J gene: TRBJ1-5; CDR3 protein: CASSSSSGISNQPQHF; CDR3 DNA: TGTGCCAGCAGCTCGTCCTCGGGGATTAGCAATCAGCCCCAGCATTTT
clone size: -; V gene: TRBV6-5; D gene: -; J gene: TRBJ2-1; CDR3 protein: CASSYVAGSSYNEQFF; CDR3 DNA: TGTGCCAGCAGTTACGTGGCGGGAAGCTCCTACAATGAGCAGTTCTTC
clone size: -; V gene: TRBV11-3; D gene: -; J gene: TRBJ2-2; CDR3 protein: CASSLGWRGPNTGELFF; CDR3 DNA: TGTGCCAGCAGCTTAGGGTGGAGGGGCCCGAACACCGGGGAGCTGTTTTTT
clone size: -; V gene: TRBV12-3/TRBV12-4; D gene: -; J gene: TRBJ1-5; CDR3 protein: CASRALAEPQHF; CDR3 DNA: TGTGCCAGCAGGGCCCTTGCAGAGCCCCAGCATTTT
clone size: -; V gene: TRBV5-1; D gene: TRBD1; J gene: TRBJ2-1; CDR3 protein: CASSLASSGGNEQFF; CDR3 DNA: TGCGCCAGCAGCTTGGCATCCTCAGGGGGAAATGAGCAGTTCTTC
clone size: -; V gene: TRBV5-1; D gene: -; J gene: TRBJ1-5; CDR3 protein: CASKQGQNQPQHF; CDR3 DNA: TGCGCCAGCAAACAGGGTCAAAATCAGCCCCAGCATTTT
clone size: -; V gene: TRBV3-1/TRBV3-2; D gene: -; J gene: TRBJ2-1; CDR3 protein: CASSQDPVGRGFDEQFF; CDR3 DNA: TGTGCCAGCAGCCAAGATCCAGTAGGACGGGGGTTCGATGAGCAGTTCTTC
clone size: -; V gene: TRBV12-3/TRBV12-4; D gene: TRBD1; J gene: TRBJ1-2; CDR3 protein: CASKQDRGYGYTF; CDR3 DNA: TGTGCCAGCAAGCAGGACAGGGGATATGGCTACACCTTC
clone size: -; V gene: TRBV5-8; D gene: TRBD1; J gene: TRBJ2-5; CDR3 protein: CASSLGQGAKTQYF; CDR3 DNA: TGTGCCAGCAGCCTAGGACAGGGGGCAAAGACCCAGTACTTC